The rows below give T cell receptor beta chains drawn from one sample of a study of T cell changes during pregnancy in multiple sclerosis. Libraries were prepared by immunoSEQ multiplex PCR; TCRdb keeps only in-frame clonotypes and omits some of them. The table lists approximately 60,000 clones, approximately 90% of them singletons, with roughly 3.5% in the top ten. This sample comprised peripheral blood, obtained after pregnancy. Source of these receptors: a female donor in good health, enrolled as a control in a pregnancy study. The CDR3 runs from the conserved cysteine through the conserved F or W. The order of the fields is CDR3 length, D gene, J gene, clone size, V gene, CDR3 protein, CDR3 DNA. D genes are given only for firm matches. Some rows mark clone size as missing; the rest say once, few, many or name a class of expanded clone.

CDR3 length: 14; D gene: .; J gene: TRBJ1-5; clone size: .; V gene: TRBV13; CDR3 protein: CASSLGGGNQPQHF; CDR3 DNA: TGTGCCAGCAGCTTGGGGGGGGGCAATCAGCCCCAGCATTTT
CDR3 length: 14; D gene: TRBD2; J gene: TRBJ2-7; clone size: .; V gene: TRBV9; CDR3 protein: CASSVVAGAYEQYF; CDR3 DNA: TGTGCCAGCAGCGTAGTGGCGGGGGCCTACGAGCAGTACTTC
CDR3 length: 16; D gene: .; J gene: TRBJ1-2; clone size: .; V gene: TRBV4-2; CDR3 protein: CASSQDGGGGNYGYTF; CDR3 DNA: TGTGCCAGCAGCCAAGATGGCGGGGGCGGGAATTATGGCTACACCTTC
CDR3 length: 12; D gene: .; J gene: TRBJ2-5; clone size: .; V gene: TRBV6-6; CDR3 protein: CASSLYQETQYF; CDR3 DNA: TGTGCCAGCAGCTTGTACCAAGAGACCCAGTACTTC
CDR3 length: 14; D gene: .; J gene: TRBJ1-1; clone size: .; V gene: TRBV18; CDR3 protein: CASSGGYPHTEAFF; CDR3 DNA: TGTGCCAGCTCTGGGGGGTATCCCCACACTGAAGCTTTCTTT
CDR3 length: 14; D gene: TRBD2; J gene: TRBJ2-7; clone size: few; V gene: TRBV10-2; CDR3 protein: CASSPSGGSYEQYF; CDR3 DNA: TGCGCCAGCAGCCCCTCCGGGGGGAGCTACGAGCAGTACTTC
CDR3 length: 14; D gene: .; J gene: TRBJ2-2; clone size: .; V gene: TRBV5-1; CDR3 protein: CASSLGRGTGELFF; CDR3 DNA: TGCGCCAGCAGCTTGGGCCGCGGCACCGGGGAGCTGTTTTTT
CDR3 length: 13; D gene: TRBD2; J gene: TRBJ2-3; clone size: .; V gene: TRBV14; CDR3 protein: CASSQGLAGEQYF; CDR3 DNA: TGTGCCAGCAGCCAAGGACTAGCGGGAGAGCAGTATTTT
CDR3 length: 14; D gene: TRBD1; J gene: TRBJ1-1; clone size: .; V gene: TRBV5-4; CDR3 protein: CASTIPGQGPEAFF; CDR3 DNA: TGTGCCAGCACCATACCGGGACAGGGACCTGAAGCTTTCTTT
CDR3 length: 18; D gene: TRBD1; J gene: TRBJ2-4; clone size: .; V gene: TRBV28; CDR3 protein: CASSLPRTGIVWKNIQYF; CDR3 DNA: TGTGCCAGCAGTTTACCCAGGACAGGGATAGTTTGGAAAAACATTCAGTACTTC
CDR3 length: 14; D gene: TRBD1; J gene: TRBJ2-3; clone size: .; V gene: TRBV6-5; CDR3 protein: CASEGQGAGDTQYF; CDR3 DNA: TGTGCCAGCGAGGGACAGGGGGCCGGAGATACGCAGTATTTT
CDR3 length: 14; D gene: .; J gene: TRBJ1-5; clone size: .; V gene: TRBV5-8; CDR3 protein: CASSLQGTIRPQHF; CDR3 DNA: TGTGCCAGCAGCCTCCAGGGGACGATAAGGCCCCAGCATTTT
CDR3 length: 15; D gene: .; J gene: TRBJ1-2; clone size: .; V gene: TRBV27; CDR3 protein: CASSSGLHAGYGYTF; CDR3 DNA: TGTGCCAGCAGTTCGGGACTCCACGCGGGCTATGGCTACACCTTC
CDR3 length: 15; D gene: TRBD1; J gene: TRBJ1-5; clone size: .; V gene: TRBV7-9; CDR3 protein: CASSPTGASNQPQHF; CDR3 DNA: TGTGCCAGCAGCCCGACAGGGGCGAGCAATCAGCCCCAGCATTTT
CDR3 length: 12; D gene: .; J gene: TRBJ2-1; clone size: .; V gene: TRBV5-6; CDR3 protein: CASSLWANEQFF; CDR3 DNA: TGTGCCAGCAGCTTGTGGGCAAATGAGCAGTTCTTC
CDR3 length: 16; D gene: .; J gene: TRBJ1-6; clone size: .; V gene: TRBV10-3; CDR3 protein: CAIAGTAAGYNSPLHF; CDR3 DNA: TGTGCCATCGCGGGTACAGCGGCGGGCTATAATTCACCCCTCCACTTT
CDR3 length: 14; D gene: TRBD1; J gene: TRBJ1-1; clone size: .; V gene: TRBV18; CDR3 protein: CASSPDRVDTEAFF; CDR3 DNA: TGTGCCAGCTCTCCCGACAGGGTGGACACTGAAGCTTTCTTT
CDR3 length: 15; D gene: .; J gene: TRBJ2-5; clone size: .; V gene: TRBV11-3; CDR3 protein: CASSGYGGGSETQYF; CDR3 DNA: TGTGCCAGCAGCGGCTACGGGGGTGGGAGTGAGACCCAGTACTTC
CDR3 length: 15; D gene: .; J gene: TRBJ1-6; clone size: .; V gene: TRBV19; CDR3 protein: CASNAPDIRNSPLHF; CDR3 DNA: TGTGCCAGTAACGCCCCTGACATACGCAATTCACCCCTCCACTTT
CDR3 length: 15; D gene: .; J gene: TRBJ1-5; clone size: .; V gene: TRBV6-5; CDR3 protein: CASSVRRASNQPQHF; CDR3 DNA: TGTGCCAGCAGTGTACGGAGGGCCAGCAATCAGCCCCAGCATTTT
CDR3 length: 13; D gene: .; J gene: TRBJ2-5; clone size: once; V gene: TRBV18; CDR3 protein: CASSPAQGRTQYF; CDR3 DNA: TGTGCCAGCTCACCAGCACAGGGAAGGACCCAGTACTTC
CDR3 length: 11; D gene: .; J gene: TRBJ2-1; clone size: .; V gene: TRBV2; CDR3 protein: CASSLDNEQFF; CDR3 DNA: TGTGCCAGCAGTCTTGACAATGAGCAGTTCTTC